What follows are 19 T cell receptor beta chains derived from one specimen sequenced in a study of CD8+ T cells in alopecia areata (dated by TCRdb to 2017 to 2018). Reading the label with the study, this specimen's time point is: around 28 days on oral tofacitinib. The label giving this sample's treatment or condition can be read as: oral pan-JAK inhibitor, 5-10 mg twice daily. The method behind the library was the immunoSEQ multiplex PCR assay. RNA was extracted from all samples and reverse transcribed into cDNA as template for TCR sequencing. The table comes from immuneACCESS by way of TCRdb, which keeps in-frame sequences with V and J called. Part of the clones is missing from these tables; in studies checked, under half for an unresolved V gene and the rest for unknown reasons. For this sample the table gives some 150,000 clones, of which 75% to 85% were detected only once. In total, the top ten clones hold roughly 25% of the sample.

This specimen was CD8+ T cells sorted from blood, taken at week 4, from a patient treated with tofacitinib. These receptors were taken from a human donor with alopecia areata.

This clone was observed a single time. The genes are TRBV13 and TRBJ1-5; 8 bases match TRBD1. Unmatched junction bases numbered 5, after V lost 5 bases and J lost 5 bases. The CDR3 is 14 residues long. Germline CDR1 reads PRHDT; CDR2 reads FYEKMQ (reference sequence). CDR3 nucleotide sequence: TGTGCCAGCAGCCAGGGGGCGTGGGATCAGCCCCAGCATTTT. Translated, it gives CASSQGAWDQPQHF.

The rearrangement uses TRBV5-4 and TRBJ2-7, with 9 bases aligning to TRBD1. Germline loops: CDR1 SGHNT, CDR2 YYREEE (reference sequence). The V segment lost 2 bases and the J segment 2 bases; nucleotides outside the gene matches: 5. The CDR3 is made up of 15 amino acids. This CDR3 is CASSFIGTGTYEQYF. CDR3 nucleotides: TGTGCCAGCAGCTTCATCGGGACAGGGACCTACGAGCAGTACTTC.

This chain connects TRBV10-3 to TRBJ2-7, with D hard to call. This CDR3 has 11 residues. The V gene lost 10 bases and the J gene lost 4 bases, with 11 bases spanning the gap. CDR1 and CDR2 (germline): ENHRY, SYGVKD. The CDR3 is CATQLEYEQYF. Here the CDR3 DNA reads TGTGCCACCCAGTTGGAATACGAGCAGTACTTC.

V is TRBV29-1 and J is TRBJ2-1; 9 bases map to TRBD1. CDR1 is SQVTM and CDR2 is ANQGSEA in the germline V gene. The CDR3 length is 12 residues. V was pared by 4 bases and J by 5 bases, with 0 bases of the junction left unmatched. This chain's CDR3 is CSVGTGDNEQFF. CDR3 coding DNA: TGCAGCGTTGGGACAGGGGACAATGAGCAGTTCTTC.

The chain links TRBV7-2 to TRBJ2-3, with 12 bases aligning to TRBD2. Germline loops: CDR1 SGHTA, CDR2 FQGNSA. This CDR3 region has 18 residues. V lost 6 bases, J lost 2 bases, and 12 bases stayed unmatched. The CDR3 loop reads CASSSPSGGARFTDTQYF. The CDR3 DNA reads TGTGCCAGCAGTTCCCCTAGCGGGGGGGCGAGGTTCACAGATACGCAGTATTTT.

This clone was seen more than once but under ten times. This chain uses TRBV30 with TRBJ2-3, with D possibly TRBD1 on 5 matching bases. V shed 7 bases and J shed 0 bases, with 11 bases lying between them. CDR1 and CDR2 (germline): GTSNPN, SVGIG (reference sequence). CDR3 length: 13 amino acids. CDR3 region: CASDSSSTDTQYF. Written as DNA, the CDR3 is TGTGCCTCTGACAGTTCTAGCACAGATACGCAGTATTTT.

This clone was counted between two and nine times. The chain carries TRBV5-1 and TRBJ2-1; 10 nucleotides align to TRBD1. The CDR3 spans 15 residues. The J segment lost 8 bases and the V segment lost 6 bases, leaving 11 bases of the junction unmatched. Looked up from germline, CDR1 is SGHRS and CDR2 is YFSETQ. The CDR3 protein is CASNTGTGASDEQFF. For the CDR3, the DNA is TGCGCCAGCAACACCGGGACAGGGGCGTCGGATGAGCAGTTCTTC.

CDR3 coding DNA: TGTGCCACCAGCCCGACTAGCCGGGAGACCCAGTACTTC. It translates to CATSPTSRETQYF. The chain is built from TRBV15 and TRBJ2-5, with TRBD2 matching 7 bases. Per germline, CDR1 LNHNV and CDR2 YYDKDF (reference sequence). The CDR3 runs 13 residues. V gave up 5 bases and J gave up 5 bases; unmatched junction bases: 5.

The chain links TRBV6-5 to TRBJ2-3; D assignment may be TRBD1 or TRBD2 (6 bases each). V was trimmed by 0 bases and J by 4 bases, leaving 14 bases between them. The germline gives CDR1 MNHEY, CDR2 SVGAGI. The CDR3 consists of 16 residues. The CDR3 spells CASSYSLFGGSDTQYF. The CDR3 DNA reads TGTGCCAGCAGTTACTCGTTATTCGGGGGCTCAGATACGCAGTATTTT.

DNA of the CDR3: TGTGCCAGTAGTGCAGGACAGTCCTACGAGCAGTACTTC. Its translation is CASSAGQSYEQYF. The V call is TRBV19, the J call TRBJ2-7; D may be TRBD1 (6 bases). Trimming removed 5 bases at V and 1 base at J, with 9 bases between. Germline-derived CDR1 and CDR2 are LNHDA and SQIVND (reference sequence). The CDR3 spans 13 residues. Looking up the rest from reference TRBV19 and TRBJ2-7 gives the full variable domain: DGGITQSPKYLFRKEGQNVTLSCEQNLNHDAMYWYRQDPGQGLRLIYYSQIVNDFQKGDIAEGYSVSREKKESFPLTVTSAQKNPTAFYLCASSAGQSYEQYFGPGTRLTVT.

A single count supports this clone. The chain uses TRBV19 and TRBJ2-7; 9 positions agree with TRBD1. Germline CDR1 is LNHDA and CDR2 is SQIVND (reference sequence). Trimming took 5 bases from V and 4 from J; bases not matched to a gene: 9. The CDR3 loop spans 15 amino acids. CDR3 loop: CASSPGQGPGYEQYF. The CDR3 coding sequence is TGTGCCAGTAGTCCCGGACAGGGGCCAGGGTACGAGCAGTACTTC. Drawing the rest from reference TRBV19 and TRBJ2-7, the complete variable domain is DGGITQSPKYLFRKEGQNVTLSCEQNLNHDAMYWYRQDPGQGLRLIYYSQIVNDFQKGDIAEGYSVSREKKESFPLTVTSAQKNPTAFYLCASSPGQGPGYEQYFGPGTRLTVT.

V is TRBV4-3 and J is TRBJ2-3, with D perhaps matching TRBD2 (5 bases). Germline V CDR1 and CDR2: LGHNA, YSLEER. This CDR3 is 14 amino acids long. Trimming shortened V by 5 bases and J by 6 bases, and 15 bases separated the two germline ends. CDR3 bases: TGCGCCAGCAGCACCCGGAGCGGCGTGGATACGCAGTATTTT. Its translation is CASSTRSGVDTQYF.

V and J are TRBV5-4 and TRBJ2-5, with 8 nucleotides matching TRBD1. After removal of 3 bases from V and 8 bases from J, the junction contained 3 bases not matched to a gene. The CDR3 length is 12 residues. Germline V gives CDR1 SGHNT, CDR2 YYREEE (reference sequence). CDR3 amino acids: CASSWGTGTQYF. The CDR3 DNA sequence: TGTGCCAGCAGCTGGGGGACAGGAACCCAGTACTTC.

The rearrangement links TRBV13 to TRBJ2-7; weak D call: TRBD2 (6 bases). Trimming left V 0 bases short and J 5 bases short, with 11 bases between. CDR1 and CDR2 (germline): PRHDT, FYEKMQ (reference sequence). The CDR3 extends over 14 amino acids. The CDR3 here is CASSLGRWGDEQYF. The DNA for the CDR3 is TGTGCCAGCAGCTTAGGAAGGTGGGGGGACGAGCAGTACTTC.

The V and J genes are TRBV7-2 and TRBJ1-6; D is possibly TRBD1 (5 bases). Trimming left V 2 bases short and J 10 bases short, with 18 bases between. The CDR3 contains 16 residues. Germline assignment: CDR1 SGHTA and CDR2 FQGNSA. The CDR3 sequence: CASSLISAWEGSPLHF. CDR3 DNA: TGTGCCAGCAGCTTAATCTCGGCATGGGAGGGGTCACCCCTCCACTTT.

This clone appeared once. This sample also contains other DNA sequences that code for the same CDR3. The genes are TRBV27 and TRBJ2-7; possibly TRBD1 for D (5 bases). The V gene lost 5 bases and the J gene lost 0 bases, with 8 bases spanning the gap. The CDR3 spans 13 residues. Germline V gives CDR1 MNHEY, CDR2 SMNVEV (reference sequence). In DNA, the CDR3 is TGTGCCAGCAGTCTAACAGGCTCCTACGAGCAGTACTTC. This translates into CASSLTGSYEQYF.

The genes are TRBV15 and TRBJ2-7, with 7 bases aligning to TRBD1. The CDR3 runs to 14 residues. Trimming took 5 bases from V and 4 from J; bases not matched to a gene: 8. Germline CDR1 and CDR2: LNHNV and YYDKDF (reference sequence). The CDR3 loop reads CATSSGQLGYEQYF. CDR3 nucleotide sequence: TGTGCCACCAGCTCGGGACAGCTAGGGTACGAGCAGTACTTC. The complete variable domain, with remaining parts taken from reference TRBV15 and TRBJ2-7, reads DAMVIQNPRYQVTQFGKPVTLSCSQTLNHNVMYWYQQKSSQAPKLLFHYYDKDFNNEADTPDNFQSRRPNTSFCFLDIRSPGLGDTAMYLCATSSGQLGYEQYFGPGTRLTVT.

This chain uses TRBV4-3 with TRBJ1-4; D possibly corresponds to TRBD1 (5 bases). Trimming took off 1 base at V and 4 bases at J, with 13 bases between the two ends. The CDR3 is made up of 16 amino acids. Germline CDR1 is LGHNA and CDR2 is YSLEER. This CDR3 reads CASSQVPGRDNEKLFF. In DNA form, the CDR3 reads TGCGCCAGCAGCCAAGTCCCGGGACGGGATAATGAAAAACTGTTTTTT.

The chain uses TRBV6-5 and TRBJ1-2; 8 bases map to TRBD1. CDR1 is MNHEY, CDR2 SVGAGI, per germline. V dropped 2 bases and J dropped 2; count of bases not matched to a gene: 7. The CDR3 loop spans 16 amino acids. CDR3 nucleotide sequence: TGTGCCAGCAGTTACACTGGACAGGGTTTGAACTATGGCTACACCTTC. It encodes CASSYTGQGLNYGYTF.